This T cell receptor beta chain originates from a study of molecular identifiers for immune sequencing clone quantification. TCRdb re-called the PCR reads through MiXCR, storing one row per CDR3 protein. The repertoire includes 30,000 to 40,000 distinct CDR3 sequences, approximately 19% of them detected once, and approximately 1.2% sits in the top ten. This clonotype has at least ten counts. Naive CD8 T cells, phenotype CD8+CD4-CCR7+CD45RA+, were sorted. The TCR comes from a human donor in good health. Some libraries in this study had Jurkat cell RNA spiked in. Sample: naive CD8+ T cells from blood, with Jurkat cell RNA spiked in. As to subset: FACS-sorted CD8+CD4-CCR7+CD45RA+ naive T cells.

CDR3 nucleotides: TGTGCCAGCAGCCCCGACAGTACTGAAGCTTTCTTT. This translates into CASSPDSTEAFF. V gene TRBV7-9 combines with J gene TRBJ1-1; the D gene is possibly TRBD1 (5 bases). CDR3 length: 12 amino acids. CDR1 SEHNR and CDR2 FQNEAQ come from the germline V gene (reference sequence). V shed 5 bases and J shed 5 bases, with 9 bases lying between them. The full variable domain, with the rest looked up from reference TRBV7-9 and TRBJ1-1, is DTGVSQNPRHKITKRGQNVTFRCDPISEHNRLYWYRQTLGQGPEFLTYFQNEAQLEKSRLLSDRFSAERPKGSFSTLEIQRTEQGDSAMYLCASSPDSTEAFFGQGTRLTVV.